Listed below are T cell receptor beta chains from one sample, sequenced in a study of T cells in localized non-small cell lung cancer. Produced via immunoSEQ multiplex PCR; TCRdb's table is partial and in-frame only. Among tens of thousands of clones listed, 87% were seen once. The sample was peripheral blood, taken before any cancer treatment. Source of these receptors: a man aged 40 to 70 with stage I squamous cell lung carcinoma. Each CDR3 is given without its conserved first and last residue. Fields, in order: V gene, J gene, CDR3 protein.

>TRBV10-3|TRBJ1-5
AISPTGMSQPQH
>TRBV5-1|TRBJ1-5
ASSLGDRANQPQH
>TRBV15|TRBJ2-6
ATSTVGGANVLT
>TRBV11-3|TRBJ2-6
ASSDGSGANVLT
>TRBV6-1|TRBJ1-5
ASSGRDRRNQPQH
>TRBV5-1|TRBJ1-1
ASSLVQERTEAF
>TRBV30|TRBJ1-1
AWRVDTEAF
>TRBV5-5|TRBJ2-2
ASSSQGHGELF
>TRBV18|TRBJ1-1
ASSPQGVSTEAF
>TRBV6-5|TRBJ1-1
ASSRTGETEAF
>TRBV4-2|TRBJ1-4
ASSQALSYEKLF
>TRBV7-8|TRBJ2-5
ASSPGETQY
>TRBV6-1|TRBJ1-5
ASRGIHSNQPQH
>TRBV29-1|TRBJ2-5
SVEEYQETQY
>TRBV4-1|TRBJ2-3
ASSREITDTQY
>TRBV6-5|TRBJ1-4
ASSSRGKLF
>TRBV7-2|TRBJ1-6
ASSLYQGAGSPLH
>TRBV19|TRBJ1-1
ASGFGKAF
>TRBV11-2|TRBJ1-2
ASSPAGAGRYGYT
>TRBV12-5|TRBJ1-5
ASGDSNSNQPQH
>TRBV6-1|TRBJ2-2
SAGGRPGELF
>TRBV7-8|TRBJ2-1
ASSSGVRSRSYNEQF